The clone carrying this T cell receptor (beta chain) was seen repeatedly, ten times or more. Antigen: not known. These data belong to a study of T cells in Graves' hyperthyroidism and ophthalmopathy. Study-level points and caveats: Among thyroid clonotypes expanded above 0.001, most also appeared in blood.

Using RNA transcripts as the source, TCR beta CDR3 regions were amplified. During a first-round RT-PCR of the TCR CDR3, the HTBI primer set was used. TCRdb passed the multiplex PCR reads through MiXCR, listing each CDR3 protein once. The sample lists 480,000 or so distinct CDR3 sequences, roughly an eighth occurring once. Per the germline V gene, CDR1 is SGHTA and CDR2 is FQGTGA. After removal of 5 bases from V and 1 base from J, the junction contained 6 bases not matched to a gene. CDR3 length: 16 amino acids. Patients aged 18 to 65 had newly diagnosed hyperthyroidism of under 2 months' duration. Exclusion criteria comprised uncontrolled infection, other autoimmune disease, pregnancy or lactation.

V gene TRBV7-3 combines with J gene TRBJ2-3; 10 nucleotides agree with TRBD2. Sequences were obtained from blood. The source of this sequence is a woman aged 18 to 35 with Graves' hyperthyroidism. The CDR3 DNA follows: TGTGCCAGCAGCACCTCCGGGACTAGCGGCACAGATACGCAGTATTTT. Translated, it gives CASSTSGTSGTDTQYF.